The 9 T cell receptor beta chains below were found in one sample sequenced in a study of shared clonotypes between healthy human individuals. Libraries were prepared by immunoSEQ multiplex PCR; TCRdb keeps only in-frame clonotypes and omits some of them. The table records roughly 2,300,000 clones, around 92% of them present only once. Input material: naive CD4+ T cells from PBMCs. Specified subset: CD45RA+ positively selected. The receptors here all came from a man aged 18 to 29 in good health. Some clones in this sample may be carry-over from other donors' samples.

The V and J genes are TRBV5-4 and TRBJ2-2, with a possible D match to TRBD2 (6 bases). From germline, CDR1 is SGHNT and CDR2 YYREEE (reference sequence). CDR3 length: 16 amino acids. V was shortened by 1 base and J by 4 bases, with 14 bases between the two germline ends. CDR3 in amino acids: CASSLFLWGGTGELFF. The CDR3 nucleotides read TGTGCCAGCAGCTTGTTTCTCTGGGGAGGCACCGGGGAGCTGTTTTTT.

In the case of this clone: Other DNA sequences within the sample encode an identical CDR3. This sequence joins TRBV9 and TRBJ2-1, with TRBD2 matching 11 bases. The CDR3 runs 15 residues. The V segment lost 0 bases and the J segment 9 bases; nucleotides outside the gene matches: 5. The V gene's germline CDR1 is SGDLS and CDR2 YYNGEE. CDR3: CASSVVSSGRGEQFF. The CDR3 nucleotides are TGTGCCAGCAGCGTAGTTAGTAGCGGGAGGGGTGAGCAGTTCTTC.

The CDR3 sequence: CASSVTLAGGPGELFF. CDR3 DNA: TGTGCCAGCAGCGTGACACTAGCGGGAGGTCCCGGGGAGCTGTTTTTT. The chain combines TRBV7-9 with TRBJ2-2; TRBD2 matches 12 bases. CDR1 SEHNR and CDR2 FQNEAQ come from the germline V gene (reference sequence). The CDR3 is 16 residues long. Trimming cost V 5 bases and J 6 bases; bases outside gene matches: 7.

The rearrangement uses TRBV28 and TRBJ1-2; 10 nucleotides line up with TRBD1. CDR1 MDHEN and CDR2 SYDVKM come from the germline V gene. CDR3 size: 16 residues. Unmatched junction bases numbered 10, after V lost 3 bases and J lost 6 bases. For the CDR3, the DNA is TGTGCCAGCAGTTTCCCCCAAAGGGGGACAGGGGATGGCTACACCTTC. This translates into CASSFPQRGTGDGYTF.

The rearrangement uses TRBV28 and TRBJ1-5; the D gene is possibly TRBD1 (5 bases). The CDR3 is 16 amino acids. Per germline, CDR1 MDHEN and CDR2 SYDVKM. Trimming cost V 6 bases and J 11 bases, with 26 bases left between them. CDR3 in amino acids: CASSPPGRGYVGTQHF. The CDR3 DNA is TGTGCCAGCAGCCCCCCGGGGAGGGGCTATGTGGGTACCCAGCATTTT.

V and J are TRBV5-4 and TRBJ1-4; maybe TRBD1 (5 bases). With 5 bases removed from V and 8 bases from J, the gap between germline ends came to 16 bases. Germline V gene lookup returns CDR1 SGHNT and CDR2 YYREEE (reference sequence). The CDR3 loop spans 14 amino acids. CDR3 loop: CASRRDLGDEKLFF. The CDR3 coding sequence is TGTGCCAGCAGGCGGGACTTGGGCGACGAAAAACTGTTTTTT.

V and J are TRBV6-7 and TRBJ1-2; 7 nucleotides line up with TRBD1. TRBV6-7 is an ORF, and what it does is uncertain. The ends lost 0 bases at V and 6 bases at J; junction bases unmatched: 4. CDR3 length: 14 amino acids. The CDR3 DNA reads as TGTGCCAGCAGTTACTCGAGTGGGACAGATGGCTACACCTTC. Its protein product is CASSYSSGTDGYTF.

The rearrangement links TRBV27 to TRBJ1-1; 8 positions match TRBD1. Trimming cost V 3 bases and J 4 bases; bases outside gene matches: 10. Germline lookup yields CDR1 MNHEY and CDR2 SMNVEV (reference sequence). This CDR3 has 16 amino acids. The CDR3 DNA follows: TGTGCCAGCAGTTTCGTCCCAGGGGGCGTGGGCACTGAAGCTTTCTTT. It is translated as CASSFVPGGVGTEAFF.

The chain has TRBV18 and TRBJ2-1, with 9 bases aligning to TRBD1. With 3 bases clipped from V and 6 bases from J, the junction kept 6 bases outside the gene matches. This CDR3 region has 15 residues. CDR1 and CDR2 from the germline V gene are KGHSH and LQKENI. The CDR3 DNA reads as TGTGCCAGCTCACCGGGACAGGGAAAGGGCAATGAGCAGTTCTTC. Its protein is CASSPGQGKGNEQFF.